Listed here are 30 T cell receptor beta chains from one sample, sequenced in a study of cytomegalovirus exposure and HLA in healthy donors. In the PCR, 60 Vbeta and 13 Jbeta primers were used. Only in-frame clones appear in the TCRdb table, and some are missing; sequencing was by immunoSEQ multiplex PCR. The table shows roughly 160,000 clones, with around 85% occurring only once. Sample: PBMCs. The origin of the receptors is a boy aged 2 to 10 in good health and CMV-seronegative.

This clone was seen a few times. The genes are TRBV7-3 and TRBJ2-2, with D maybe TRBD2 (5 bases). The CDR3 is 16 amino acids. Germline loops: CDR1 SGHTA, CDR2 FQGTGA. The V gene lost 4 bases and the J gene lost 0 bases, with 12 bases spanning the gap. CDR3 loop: CASSSRLTSNTGELFF. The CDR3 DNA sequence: TGTGCCAGCAGCTCTCGACTAACCTCGAACACCGGGGAGCTGTTTTTT.

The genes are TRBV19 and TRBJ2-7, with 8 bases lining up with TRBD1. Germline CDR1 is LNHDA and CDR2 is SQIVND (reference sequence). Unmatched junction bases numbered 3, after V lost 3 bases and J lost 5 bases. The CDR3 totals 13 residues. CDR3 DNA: TGTGCCAGTAGTATGACAGGGGTCCACGAGCAGTACTTC. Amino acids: CASSMTGVHEQYF.

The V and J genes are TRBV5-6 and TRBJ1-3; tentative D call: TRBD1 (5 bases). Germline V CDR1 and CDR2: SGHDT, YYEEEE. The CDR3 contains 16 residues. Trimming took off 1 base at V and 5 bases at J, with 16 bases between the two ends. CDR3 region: CASSLLGPASRNTIYF. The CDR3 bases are TGTGCCAGCAGCTTGTTGGGGCCTGCGAGTAGAAACACCATATATTTT.

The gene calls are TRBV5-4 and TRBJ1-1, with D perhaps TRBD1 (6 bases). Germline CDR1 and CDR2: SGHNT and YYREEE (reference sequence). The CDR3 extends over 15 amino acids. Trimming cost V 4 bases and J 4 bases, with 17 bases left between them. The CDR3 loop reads CASSESRDKSTEAFF. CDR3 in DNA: TGTGCCAGCAGCGAATCCCGGGACAAGTCCACTGAAGCTTTCTTT.

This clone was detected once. CDR3 amino acids: CASRRELAGSKSSYEQYV. The CDR3 DNA sequence: TGTGCCAGCAGACGGGAACTAGCGGGGTCTAAGAGCTCCTACGAGCAGTACGTC. The V gene is TRBV2, the J gene TRBJ2-7, with 10 bases fitting TRBD2. Germline CDR1 reads SNHLY; CDR2 reads FYNNEI. The CDR3 has 18 amino acids. V lost 6 bases, J lost 0 bases, and 14 bases stayed unmatched.

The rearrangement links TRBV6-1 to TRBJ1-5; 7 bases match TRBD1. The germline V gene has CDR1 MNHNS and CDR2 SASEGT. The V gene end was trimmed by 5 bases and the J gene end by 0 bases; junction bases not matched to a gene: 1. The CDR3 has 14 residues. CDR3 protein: CASSPGGSNQPQHF. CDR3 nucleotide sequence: TGTGCCAGCAGTCCAGGGGGTAGCAATCAGCCCCAGCATTTT.

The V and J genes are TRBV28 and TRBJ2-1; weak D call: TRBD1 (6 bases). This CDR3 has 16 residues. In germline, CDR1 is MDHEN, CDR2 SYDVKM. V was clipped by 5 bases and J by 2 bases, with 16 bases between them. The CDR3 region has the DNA TGTGCCAGCAGTCGCACCCAGGGGCCCCCCTACAATGAGCAGTTCTTC. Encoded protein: CASSRTQGPPYNEQFF. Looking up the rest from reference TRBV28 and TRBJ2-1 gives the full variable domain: DVKVTQSSRYLVKRTGEKVFLECVQDMDHENMFWYRQDPGLGLRLIYFSYDVKMKEKGDIPEGYSVSREKKERFSLILESASTNQTSMYLCASSRTQGPPYNEQFFGPGTRLTVL.

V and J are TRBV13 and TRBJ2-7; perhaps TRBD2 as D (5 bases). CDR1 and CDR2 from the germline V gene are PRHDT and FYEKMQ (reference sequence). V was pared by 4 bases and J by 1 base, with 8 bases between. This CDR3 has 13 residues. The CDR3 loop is CASSYRRSYEQYV. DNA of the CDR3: TGTGCCAGCAGCTACCGGAGGTCCTACGAGCAGTACGTC.

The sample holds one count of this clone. The CDR3 loop is CASSYSEGAGYTF. The CDR3 nucleotides are TGTGCCAGCAGTTACTCTGAGGGGGCTGGCTACACCTTC. This rearrangement joins TRBV6-6 to TRBJ1-2, with 7 bases that match TRBD1. V dropped 0 bases and J dropped 7; count of bases not matched to a gene: 2. CDR1 is MNHNY and CDR2 is SVGAGI in the germline V gene (reference sequence). CDR3 length equals 13 residues.

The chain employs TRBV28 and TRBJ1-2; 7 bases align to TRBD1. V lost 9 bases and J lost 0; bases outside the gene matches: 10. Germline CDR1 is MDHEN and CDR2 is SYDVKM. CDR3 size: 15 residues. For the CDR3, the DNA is TGTGCCAGTGGGGACACCCAGGGGGCTAACTATGGCTACACCTTC. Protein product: CASGDTQGANYGYTF.

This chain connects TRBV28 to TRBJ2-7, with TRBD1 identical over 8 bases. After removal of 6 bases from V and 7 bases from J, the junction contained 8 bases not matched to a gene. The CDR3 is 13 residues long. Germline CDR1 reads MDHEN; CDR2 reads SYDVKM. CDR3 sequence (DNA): TGTGCCAGCAGGTCGACAGGGGTGGGTGAGCAGTACTTC. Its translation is CASRSTGVGEQYF.

The CDR3, as DNA: TGTGCCAGCAGTTACGAGGGTACAAGTGAAGCTTTCTTT. Translation: CASSYEGTSEAFF. This sequence joins TRBV6-6 and TRBJ1-1; no clear D gene. This CDR3 comprises 13 residues. Germline assignment: CDR1 MNHNY and CDR2 SVGAGI (reference sequence). Trimming left V 2 bases short and J 7 bases short, with 11 bases between.

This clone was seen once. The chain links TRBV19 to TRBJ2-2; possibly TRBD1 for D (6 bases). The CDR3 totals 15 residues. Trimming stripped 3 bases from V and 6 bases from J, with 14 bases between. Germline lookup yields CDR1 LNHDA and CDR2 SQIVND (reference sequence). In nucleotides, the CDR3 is TGTGCCAGTAGTATTGGTCAGGGGTTCCCCGGGGAGCTGTTTTTT. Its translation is CASSIGQGFPGELFF.

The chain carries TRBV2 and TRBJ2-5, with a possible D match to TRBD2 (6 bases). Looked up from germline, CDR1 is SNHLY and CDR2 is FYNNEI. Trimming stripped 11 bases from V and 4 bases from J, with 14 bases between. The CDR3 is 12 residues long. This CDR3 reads CAVTDGRETQYF. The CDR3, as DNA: TGTGCCGTGACAGACGGGAGAGAGACCCAGTACTTC.

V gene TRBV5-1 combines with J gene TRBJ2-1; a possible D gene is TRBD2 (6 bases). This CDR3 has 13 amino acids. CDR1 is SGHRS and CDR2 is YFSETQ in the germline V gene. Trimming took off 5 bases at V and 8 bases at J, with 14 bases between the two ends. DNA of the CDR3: TGCGCCAGCAGGACTATACGGGACTATGAGCAGTTCTTC. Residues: CASRTIRDYEQFF.

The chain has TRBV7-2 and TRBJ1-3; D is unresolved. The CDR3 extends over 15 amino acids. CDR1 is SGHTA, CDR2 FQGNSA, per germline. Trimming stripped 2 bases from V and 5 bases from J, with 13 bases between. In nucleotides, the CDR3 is TGTGCCAGCAGCTTAAGGGAGGAAGGGAGAAACACCATATATTTT. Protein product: CASSLREEGRNTIYF.

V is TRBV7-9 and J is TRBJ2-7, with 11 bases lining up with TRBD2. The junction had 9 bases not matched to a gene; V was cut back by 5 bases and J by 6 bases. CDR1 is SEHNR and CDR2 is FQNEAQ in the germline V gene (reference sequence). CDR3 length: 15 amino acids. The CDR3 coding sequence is TGTGCCAGCAGCCAATTGACTAGCGGGACAGCCGAGCAGTACTTC. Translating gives CASSQLTSGTAEQYF.

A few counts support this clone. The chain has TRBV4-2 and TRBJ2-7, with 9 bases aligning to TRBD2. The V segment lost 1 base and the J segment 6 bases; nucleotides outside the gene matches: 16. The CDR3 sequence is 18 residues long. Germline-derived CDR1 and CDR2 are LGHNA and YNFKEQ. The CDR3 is CASSQVRGGREGLGEQYF. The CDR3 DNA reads TGTGCCAGCAGCCAAGTCCGAGGGGGGCGGGAGGGCCTCGGCGAGCAGTACTTC.

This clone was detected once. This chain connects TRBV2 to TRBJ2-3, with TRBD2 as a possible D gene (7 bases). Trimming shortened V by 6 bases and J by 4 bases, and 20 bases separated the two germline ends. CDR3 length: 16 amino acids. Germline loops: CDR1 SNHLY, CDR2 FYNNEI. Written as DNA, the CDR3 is TGTGCCAGCAGCACAGGGTTGGGGACTACGGCAGATACGCAGTATTTT. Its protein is CASSTGLGTTADTQYF.

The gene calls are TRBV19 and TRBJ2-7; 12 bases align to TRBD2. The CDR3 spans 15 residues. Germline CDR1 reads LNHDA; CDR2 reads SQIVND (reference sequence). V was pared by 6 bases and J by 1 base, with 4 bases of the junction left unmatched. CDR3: CASRKGLAGSYEQYF. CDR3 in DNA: TGTGCCAGTAGAAAAGGACTAGCGGGATCCTACGAGCAGTACTTC. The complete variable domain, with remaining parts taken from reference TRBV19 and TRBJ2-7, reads DGGITQSPKYLFRKEGQNVTLSCEQNLNHDAMYWYRQDPGQGLRLIYYSQIVNDFQKGDIAEGYSVSREKKESFPLTVTSAQKNPTAFYLCASRKGLAGSYEQYFGPGTRLTVT.

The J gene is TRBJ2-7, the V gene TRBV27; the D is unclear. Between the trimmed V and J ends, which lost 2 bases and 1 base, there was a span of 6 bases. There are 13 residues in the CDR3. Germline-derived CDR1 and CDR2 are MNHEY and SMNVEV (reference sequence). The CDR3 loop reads CASSLKTSYEQYF. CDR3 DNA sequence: TGTGCCAGCAGTTTAAAGACTTCCTACGAGCAGTACTTC.

The CDR3 region has the DNA TGCGCCAGCAGCGTGGAAGGGGTTGGGGTAAACTATGGCTACACCTTC. This encodes CASSVEGVGVNYGYTF. This chain joins TRBV5-1 and TRBJ1-2; TRBD1 might be the D (5 bases). Germline CDR1 reads SGHRS; CDR2 reads YFSETQ. Trimming removed 4 bases from V and 2 bases from J, with 18 bases in between. The CDR3 consists of 16 residues.

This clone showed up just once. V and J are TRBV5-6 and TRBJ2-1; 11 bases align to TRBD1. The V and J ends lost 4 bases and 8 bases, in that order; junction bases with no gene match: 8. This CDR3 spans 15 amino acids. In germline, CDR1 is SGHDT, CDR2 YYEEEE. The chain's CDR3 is CASSNRDRGIYEQFF. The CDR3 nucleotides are TGTGCCAGCAGCAACCGGGACAGGGGGATATATGAGCAGTTCTTC.

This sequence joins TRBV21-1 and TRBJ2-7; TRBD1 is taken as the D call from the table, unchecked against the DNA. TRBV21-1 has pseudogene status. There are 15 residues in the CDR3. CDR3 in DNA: TGTGCCAGCAGCAAAGATGACAGGGGCACGTTCGAGCAGTACGTC. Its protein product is CASSKDDRGTFEQYV.

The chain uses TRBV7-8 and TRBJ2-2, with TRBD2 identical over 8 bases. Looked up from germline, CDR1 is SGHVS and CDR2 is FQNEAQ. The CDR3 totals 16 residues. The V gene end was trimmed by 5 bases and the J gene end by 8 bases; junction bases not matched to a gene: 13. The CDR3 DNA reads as TGTGCCAGCAGCCGTATCCGGGGGGGCTTTTCAGGGGAGCTGTTTTTT. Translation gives CASSRIRGGFSGELFF.

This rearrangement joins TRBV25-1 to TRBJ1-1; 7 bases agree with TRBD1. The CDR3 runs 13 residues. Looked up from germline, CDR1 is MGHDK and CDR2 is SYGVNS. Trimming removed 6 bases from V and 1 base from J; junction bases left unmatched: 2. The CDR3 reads CASRDRENTEAFF. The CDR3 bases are TGTGCCAGCAGAGACAGGGAGAACACTGAAGCTTTCTTT.

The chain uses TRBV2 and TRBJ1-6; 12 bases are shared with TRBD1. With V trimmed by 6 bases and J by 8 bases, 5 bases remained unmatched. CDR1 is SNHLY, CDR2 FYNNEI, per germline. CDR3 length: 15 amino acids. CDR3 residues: CASSGGQGAHSPLHF. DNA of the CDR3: TGTGCCAGCAGCGGGGGACAGGGGGCACATTCACCCCTCCACTTT.

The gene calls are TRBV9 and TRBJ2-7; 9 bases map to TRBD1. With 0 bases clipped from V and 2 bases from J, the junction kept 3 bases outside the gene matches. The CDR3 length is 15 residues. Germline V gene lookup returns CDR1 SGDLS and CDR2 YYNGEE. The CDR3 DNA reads TGTGCCAGCAGCGTAGGAGGACAGGGGACCTACGAGCAGTACTTC. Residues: CASSVGGQGTYEQYF.

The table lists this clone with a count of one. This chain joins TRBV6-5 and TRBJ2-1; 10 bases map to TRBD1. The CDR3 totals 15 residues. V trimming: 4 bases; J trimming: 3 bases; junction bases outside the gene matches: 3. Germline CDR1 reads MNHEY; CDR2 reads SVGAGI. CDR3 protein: CASSWGTGVYNEQFF. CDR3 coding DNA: TGTGCCAGCAGTTGGGGGACAGGGGTCTACAATGAGCAGTTCTTC.

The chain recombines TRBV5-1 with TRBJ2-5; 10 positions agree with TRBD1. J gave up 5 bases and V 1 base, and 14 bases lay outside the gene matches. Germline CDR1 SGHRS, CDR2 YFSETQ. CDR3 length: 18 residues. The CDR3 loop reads CASSLILSVTGGRETQYF. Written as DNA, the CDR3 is TGCGCCAGCAGCTTGATTCTCTCCGTGACAGGGGGCAGGGAGACCCAGTACTTC.